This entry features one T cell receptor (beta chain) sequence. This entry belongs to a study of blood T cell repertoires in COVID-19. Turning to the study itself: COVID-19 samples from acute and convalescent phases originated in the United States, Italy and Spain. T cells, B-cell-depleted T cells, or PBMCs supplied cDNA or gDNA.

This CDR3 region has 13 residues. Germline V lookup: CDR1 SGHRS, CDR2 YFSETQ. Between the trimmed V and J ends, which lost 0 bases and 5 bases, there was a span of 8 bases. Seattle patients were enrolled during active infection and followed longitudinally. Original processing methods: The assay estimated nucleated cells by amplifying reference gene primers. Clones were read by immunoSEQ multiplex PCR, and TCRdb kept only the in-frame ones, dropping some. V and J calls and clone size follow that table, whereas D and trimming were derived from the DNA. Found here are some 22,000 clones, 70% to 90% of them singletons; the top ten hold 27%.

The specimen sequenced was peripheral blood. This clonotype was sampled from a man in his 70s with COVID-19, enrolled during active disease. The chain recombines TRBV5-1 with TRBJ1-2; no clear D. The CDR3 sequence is CASSLDSSYGYTF. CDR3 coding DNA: TGCGCCAGCAGCTTGGACAGTTCTTATGGCTACACCTTC. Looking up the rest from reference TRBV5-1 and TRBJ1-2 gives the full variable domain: KAGVTQTPRYLIKTRGQQVTLSCSPISGHRSVSWYQQTPGQGLQFLFEYFSETQRNKGNFPGRFSGRQFSNSRSEMNVSTLELGDSALYLCASSLDSSYGYTFGSGTRLTVV.